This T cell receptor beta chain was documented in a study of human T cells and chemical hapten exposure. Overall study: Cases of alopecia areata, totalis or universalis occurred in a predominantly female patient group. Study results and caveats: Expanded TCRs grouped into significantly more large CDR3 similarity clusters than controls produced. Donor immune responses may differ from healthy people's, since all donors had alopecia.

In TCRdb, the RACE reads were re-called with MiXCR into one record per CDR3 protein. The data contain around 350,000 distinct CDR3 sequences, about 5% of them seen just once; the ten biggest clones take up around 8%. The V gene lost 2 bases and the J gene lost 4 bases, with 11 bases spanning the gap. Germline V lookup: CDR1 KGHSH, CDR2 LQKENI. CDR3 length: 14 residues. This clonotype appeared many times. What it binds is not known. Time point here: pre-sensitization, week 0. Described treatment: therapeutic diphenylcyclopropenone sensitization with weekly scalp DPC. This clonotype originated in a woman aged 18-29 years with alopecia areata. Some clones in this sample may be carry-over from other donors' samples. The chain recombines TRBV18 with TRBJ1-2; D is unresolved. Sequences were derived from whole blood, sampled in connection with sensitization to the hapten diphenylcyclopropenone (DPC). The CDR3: CASSPGVPAYGYTF. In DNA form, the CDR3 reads TGTGCCAGCTCACCAGGTGTACCCGCCTATGGCTACACCTTC.